The following is a T cell receptor beta chain sequence with its context. Only a few counts were recorded for this clonotype. Its specific antigen is unknown. There are no base qualities to consult, and no much larger clone falls within one base. The data stem from a study of T cells after yellow fever vaccination (dated by TCRdb to between 2018 and 2021). Context from the whole study: Libraries from fractions with low cell numbers were prepared with the SMART-Seq v4 Ultra Low Input RNA kit. To follow T-cell clones before and after primary and booster YFV17D yellow fever vaccination, bulk TCR alpha and beta repertoires were sequenced over time. Two healthy male donors, one aged 18 to 30 and one aged 30 to 39 years, were included in the cohort. Bulk PBMC replicates and cell subsets were isolated from blood drawn at multiple timepoints before and after both primary and secondary immunization. Broad study findings and their caveats: A small fraction of clonotypes appeared in both the CD4 and CD8 compartments, likely as a result of convergent recombination. After the booster, most clones that had expanded after primary vaccination were detected again (nearly 98% of CD4 and more than 85% of CD8), suggesting broad maintenance of memory. FACS-sorted repertoires could contain abundant contaminating clonotypes from the bulk population, so computational filtering was required. Because the study included only two donors, the extent to which the findings can be generalized is limited. Compared with the primary T-cell response, the secondary T-cell response was weaker but faster, peaking on day 5 rather than day 15.

The V end loses 0 bases and the J end loses 0 bases, and a stretch of 12 bases separates them. There are 16 amino acids in the CDR3, from cysteine to phenylalanine inclusive. Just the 48-base CDR3 DNA is kept, in frame starting at base 1. CDR1 and CDR2 are drawn from the germline V gene: KGHSH, LQKENI. TCR cDNA was synthesized by 5'RACE template switching, which introduced a universal primer site and unique molecular identifiers. Priming of cDNA synthesis was performed from both the TCR alpha and TCR beta constant segments. Libraries were amplified in two PCR steps, with sample barcodes and sequencing adapters added in the second step. Sequencing of libraries was performed on Illumina HiSeq 2500 (2x100 bp) or NovaSeq (2x150 bp). On the study's bioinformatics: MIGEC handled demultiplexing of reads and collapsing into UMI consensus sequences, while MiXCR performed V(D)J alignment. Vaccine-responding clonotypes were identified with edgeR using replicate PBMC samples, with FDR below 0.01 and a log2 fold change above 5 up to day 15 being required. Each bulk clonotype received a CD4 or CD8 identity based on whether the sequenced CD4 or CD8 repertoire contained that clonotype at higher abundance. Using fastp trimming at Q25 and MiXCR clonotype assembly, TCRdb reanalyzed the public sequencing data and kept in-frame beta chains. When rows share a CDR3 protein, they turn into one entry using the most common DNA and genes. These V and J calls originate from TCRdb's pipeline instead of the authors' own analysis. This sample comprises hundreds of thousands of distinct CDR3 sequences, more than 9% of them detected only once. The ten largest clones represent more than 12% of the sample.

Sample treatment or condition, as interpreted from the label and publication: live attenuated yellow fever vaccine strain. Two biological replicates of bulk PBMCs were collected at each blood-draw timepoint. A standard Ficoll-Paque protocol was used to isolate PBMCs from peripheral blood. RNA was extracted with TriZol from bulk PBMCs, CD4 and CD8 fractions, and dextramer-positive and dextramer-negative fractions. The sample in question was PBMCs, obtained on the day of the yellow fever booster vaccination. The sequence was collected from a man aged 30 to 45 who received the YFV17D yellow fever vaccine. The sequence is built from TRBV18 and TRBJ2-7; the D segment could be TRBD2, given 6 matching bases. CDR3 sequence: CASSPPMGGLSYEQYF. The sequenced DNA: TGTGCCAGCTCACCACCTATGGGGGGTCTCTCCTACGAGCAGTACTTC. Full variable domain (CDR3 extended with the reference TRBV18 and TRBJ2-7 proteins): NAGVMQNPRHLVRRRGQEARLRCSPMKGHSHVYWYRQLPEEGLKFMVYLQKENIIDESGMPKERFSAEFPKEGPSILRIQQVVRGDSAAYFCASSPPMGGLSYEQYFGPGTRLTVT.